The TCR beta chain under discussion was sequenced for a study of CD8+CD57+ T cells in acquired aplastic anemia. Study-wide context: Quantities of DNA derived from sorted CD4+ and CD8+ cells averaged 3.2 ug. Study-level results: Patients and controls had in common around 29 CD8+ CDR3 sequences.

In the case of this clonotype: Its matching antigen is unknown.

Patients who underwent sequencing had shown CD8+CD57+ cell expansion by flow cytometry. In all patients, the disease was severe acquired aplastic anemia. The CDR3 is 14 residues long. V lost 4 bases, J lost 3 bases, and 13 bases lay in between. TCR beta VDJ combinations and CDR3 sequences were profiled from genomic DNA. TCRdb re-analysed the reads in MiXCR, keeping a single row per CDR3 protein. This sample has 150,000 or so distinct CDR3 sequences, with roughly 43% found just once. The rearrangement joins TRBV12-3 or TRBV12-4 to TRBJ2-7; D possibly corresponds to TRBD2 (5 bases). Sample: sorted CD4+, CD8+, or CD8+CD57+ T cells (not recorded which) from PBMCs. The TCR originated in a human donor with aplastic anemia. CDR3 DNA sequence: TGTGCCAGCAGTTCCTGGGGAGTGGGCTACGAGCAGTACTTC. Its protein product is CASSSWGVGYEQYF.